These 7 T cell receptor beta chains share one sample of origin, sequenced in a study of OX40 agonist ivuxolimab in advanced cancers. Using immunoSEQ multiplex PCR, the repertoire was profiled, and TCRdb retains in-frame clones only, with some absent. The data contain tens of thousands of clones, about nine tenths of them singletons. The material sequenced was CD4+ or CD8+ T cells sorted from blood, taken in a trial of the OX40 agonist ivuxolimab. The origin of the receptors is an adult with an advanced solid tumor such as melanoma, head and neck, liver or kidney cancer.

The rearrangement links TRBV19 to TRBJ1-4; D not certain. The CDR3 has 15 amino acids. V was cut by 0 bases and J by 13 bases, with 18 bases left in between. Per the germline V gene, CDR1 is LNHDA and CDR2 is SQIVND (reference sequence). The CDR3 DNA reads TGTGCCAGTAGTATAGATCTCGCGAGGCAGGAGAGACTGTTTTTT. Protein product: CASSIDLARQERLFF.

The chain is built from TRBV28 and TRBJ2-5, with 7 positions matching TRBD1. V trimming: 6 bases; J trimming: 1 base; junction bases outside the gene matches: 8. Germline V gives CDR1 MDHEN, CDR2 SYDVKM. The CDR3 extends over 15 amino acids. This CDR3 is CASRPSDRAQETQYF. CDR3 DNA sequence: TGTGCCAGCAGACCTTCCGACAGGGCCCAAGAGACCCAGTACTTC.

The CDR3 bases are TGTGCCAGCAGTTTGGGGGTCGGGCCTCAGTTCTTC. Translating it yields CASSLGVGPQFF. The chain recombines TRBV28 with TRBJ2-1; possibly TRBD1 or TRBD2 for D (5 bases each). The V end was cut by 3 bases, the J end by 13 bases, with 13 bases between. Germline values: CDR1 MDHEN, CDR2 SYDVKM. CDR3 size: 12 residues. The full variable domain, completed using reference TRBV28 and TRBJ2-1, is DVKVTQSSRYLVKRTGEKVFLECVQDMDHENMFWYRQDPGLGLRLIYFSYDVKMKEKGDIPEGYSVSREKKERFSLILESASTNQTSMYLCASSLGVGPQFFGPGTRLTVL.

The J gene is TRBJ2-5, the V gene TRBV20-1; no clear D gene. Germline CDR1 reads DFQATT; CDR2 reads SNEGSKA (reference sequence). The ends were cut back, 6 bases at V and 7 bases at J, with 9 bases in the middle. CDR3 length: 10 residues. CDR3 sequence: CSAPLRTQYF. CDR3 in DNA: TGCAGTGCCCCCCTAAGGACCCAGTACTTC.

V usage is TRBV7-2 and J usage is TRBJ2-2; 8 nucleotides line up with TRBD2. Germline V CDR1 and CDR2: SGHTA, FQGNSA. V was clipped by 4 bases and J by 5 bases; unmatched bases: 6. The CDR3 is 15 amino acids. CDR3 nucleotide sequence: TGTGCCAGCAGCTGGGCGGGAGGAAAAACCGGGGAGCTGTTTTTT. This gives the protein CASSWAGGKTGELFF.

V and J are TRBV7-9 and TRBJ1-6; D ambiguous. Germline V gives CDR1 SEHNR, CDR2 FQNEAQ (reference sequence). Trimming removed 2 bases at V and 7 bases at J, with 12 bases between. CDR3 length equals 15 residues. The DNA for the CDR3 is TGTGCCAGCAGCTTAACCGGGCCCCAAAATTCACCCCTCCACTTT. Amino acids: CASSLTGPQNSPLHF. Together with reference TRBV7-9 and TRBJ1-6, the CDR3 gives the full variable domain: DTGVSQNPRHKITKRGQNVTFRCDPISEHNRLYWYRQTLGQGPEFLTYFQNEAQLEKSRLLSDRFSAERPKGSFSTLEIQRTEQGDSAMYLCASSLTGPQNSPLHFGNGTRLTVT.

The chain employs TRBV5-1 and TRBJ1-1; 7 bases line up with TRBD1. Germline V gene lookup returns CDR1 SGHRS and CDR2 YFSETQ. V gave up 3 bases and J gave up 1 base; unmatched junction bases: 3. This CDR3 comprises 14 residues. CDR3: CASSWGTANTEAFF. The CDR3 nucleotides read TGCGCCAGCAGCTGGGGGACAGCGAACACTGAAGCTTTCTTT.